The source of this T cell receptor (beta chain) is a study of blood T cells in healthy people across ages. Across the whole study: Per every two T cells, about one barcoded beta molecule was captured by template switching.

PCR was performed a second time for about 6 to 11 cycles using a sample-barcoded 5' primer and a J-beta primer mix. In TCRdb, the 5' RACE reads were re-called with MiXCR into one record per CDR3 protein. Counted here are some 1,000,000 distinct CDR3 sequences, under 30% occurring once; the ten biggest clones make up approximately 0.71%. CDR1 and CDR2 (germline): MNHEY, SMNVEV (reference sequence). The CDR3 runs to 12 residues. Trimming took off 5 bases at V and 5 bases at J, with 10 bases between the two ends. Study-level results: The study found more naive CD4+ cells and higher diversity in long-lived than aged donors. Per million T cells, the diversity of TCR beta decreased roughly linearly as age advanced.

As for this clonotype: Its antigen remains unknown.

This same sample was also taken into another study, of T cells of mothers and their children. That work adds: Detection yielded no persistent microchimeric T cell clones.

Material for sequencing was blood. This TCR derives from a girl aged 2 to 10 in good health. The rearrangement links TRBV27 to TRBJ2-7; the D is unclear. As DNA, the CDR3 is TGTGCCAGCAGTCCAACAGTAAACGAGCAGTACTTC. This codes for CASSPTVNEQYF.